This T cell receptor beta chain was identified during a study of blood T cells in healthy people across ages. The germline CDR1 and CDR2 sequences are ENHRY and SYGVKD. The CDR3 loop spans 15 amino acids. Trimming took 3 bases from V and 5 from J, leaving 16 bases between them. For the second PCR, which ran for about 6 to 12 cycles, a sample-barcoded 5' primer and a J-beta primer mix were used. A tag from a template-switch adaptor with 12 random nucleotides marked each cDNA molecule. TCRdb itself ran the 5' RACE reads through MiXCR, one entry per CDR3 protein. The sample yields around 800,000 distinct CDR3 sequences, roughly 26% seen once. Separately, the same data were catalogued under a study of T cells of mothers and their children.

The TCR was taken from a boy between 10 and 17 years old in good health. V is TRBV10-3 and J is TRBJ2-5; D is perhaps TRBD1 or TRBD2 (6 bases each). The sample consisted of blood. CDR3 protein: CAISERRGAEETQYF. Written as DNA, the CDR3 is TGTGCCATCAGTGAAAGGAGGGGGGCGGAGGAGACCCAGTACTTC.